Detailed here is one T cell receptor beta chain. This record comes from a study of blood T cell repertoires in COVID-19. CDR3 length: 18 residues. Trimming took 2 bases from V and 4 from J, leaving 23 bases between them. Germline V gene lookup returns CDR1 MGHRA and CDR2 YSYEKL. The table came from immunoSEQ multiplex PCR; TCRdb's copy has only in-frame clones and leaves some out. Of under 250,000 clones listed, almost 85% are singletons. The rearrangement links TRBV4-1 to TRBJ1-2; D gene ambiguous. Input material: peripheral blood. The source is a woman between 50 and 59 years old with active or convalescent COVID-19. CDR3 protein: CASSQREKRERKGYGYTF. For the CDR3, the DNA is TGCGCCAGCAGCCAAAGGGAGAAAAGGGAACGTAAGGGCTATGGCTACACCTTC.